This T cell receptor beta chain is from a study of T cell responses to AZD1222 COVID-19 vaccine. Study-wide points: Increased Spike-specific TCR breadth and depth were observed after two AZD1222 doses. Possibly, clonal diversity was underestimated; donors were largely white British and included more females. Within unmutated variant regions lay the reported targets of nearly half of spike-specific TCRs.

In the case of this clone: Its antigen is currently unknown.

Sequencing was performed with immunoSEQ multiplex PCR; in TCRdb, only in-frame clones are kept and a portion is missing. Altogether some 110,000 clones are present, approximately 85% being singletons, with the ten largest covering 3.5% to 5.5%. The germline V gene has CDR1 SEHNR and CDR2 FQNEAQ (reference sequence). CDR3 length: 14 amino acids. The V and J ends lost 6 bases and 2 bases respectively, with 13 bases between them. Analysis merged second doses at about 4 or about 12 weeks. The V gene is TRBV7-9, the J gene TRBJ1-2, with D possibly TRBD1 on 5 matching bases. This specimen was peripheral blood, taken 28 days after the second AZD1222 dose. The TCR sequence derives from an adult who received the AZD1222 COVID-19 vaccine. Written as DNA, the CDR3 is TGTGCCAGCAGGACGGGGACTGGAAACTATGGCTACACCTTC. Protein product: CASRTGTGNYGYTF.